The 25 T cell receptor beta chains listed next were all sequenced from one sample in a study of patients and donors after allogeneic stem cell transplantation. In TCRdb, the RT-PCR reads were re-called with MiXCR into one record per CDR3 protein. The sample yields about 160,000 distinct CDR3 sequences, approximately 22% seen once. Sequenced: blood, either unsorted or a sorted T cell fraction (not recorded which). The receptors were sampled from a human donor who was either an allogeneic HSCT recipient or a stem cell or donor lymphocyte infusion donor (not recorded which). It is not recorded whose cells these are; they may come from a transplant donor.

The chain has TRBV7-2 and TRBJ2-1; the D gene is possibly TRBD1 (6 bases). This CDR3 has 16 residues. Germline values: CDR1 SGHTA, CDR2 FQGNSA. V was cut by 1 base and J by 7 bases, with 17 bases left in between. This CDR3 is CASSLVHSRGFNEQFF. The CDR3, as DNA: TGTGCCAGCAGCTTAGTTCACAGCAGGGGATTTAATGAGCAGTTCTTC.

This clonotype has ten or more counts. The chain is built from TRBV5-1 and TRBJ2-5, with 9 positions matching TRBD2. V gave up 0 bases and J gave up 3 bases; unmatched junction bases: 3. The CDR3 runs to 15 residues. CDR1 is SGHRS and CDR2 is YFSETQ in the germline V gene. The CDR3 DNA reads TGCGCCAGCAGCTTGGGTTCTAGCGGGAAAGAGACCCAGTACTTC. This gives the protein CASSLGSSGKETQYF.

This clonotype was recorded at least ten times. The chain joins TRBV6-5 to TRBJ1-6; maybe TRBD1 (5 bases). The CDR3 is made up of 12 amino acids. Germline CDR1 reads MNHEY; CDR2 reads SVGAGI. The V gene lost 7 bases and the J gene lost 9 bases, with 10 bases spanning the gap. CDR3 residues: CASTTGGSPLHF. The CDR3 region has the DNA TGTGCCAGCACCACCGGGGGTTCACCCCTCCACTTT.

This clonotype turned up a few times. The chain uses TRBV12-3 or TRBV12-4 and TRBJ2-5; 9 nucleotides agree with TRBD1. The CDR3 is made up of 16 amino acids. V lost 3 bases, J lost 0 bases, and 5 bases stayed unmatched. The CDR3 DNA follows: TGTGCCAGCAGTTTCGGACAGGGGATCCACCAAGAGACCCAGTACTTC. This encodes CASSFGQGIHQETQYF.

This sequence joins TRBV6-5 and TRBJ2-7; a possible D gene is TRBD1 (6 bases). The CDR3 sequence is 18 residues long. From germline, CDR1 is MNHEY and CDR2 SVGAGI. Trimming took off 2 bases at V and 0 bases at J, with 20 bases between the two ends. The CDR3 here is CASSYLPPGHHSSYEQYF. The CDR3 DNA reads as TGTGCCAGCAGTTACCTGCCTCCGGGACACCATAGCTCCTACGAGCAGTACTTC.

This clonotype turned up a few times. DNA for the CDR3: TGTGCCAGCAGCCAAGCCGCGGGACAGAATGAAAAACTGTTTTTT. Encoded protein: CASSQAAGQNEKLFF. The rearrangement links TRBV4-2 to TRBJ1-4; TRBD1 matches at 7 bases. The CDR3 loop spans 15 amino acids. The V gene end was trimmed by 1 base and the J gene end by 5 bases; junction bases not matched to a gene: 4. Per germline, CDR1 LGHNA and CDR2 YNFKEQ.

This chain connects TRBV4-2 to TRBJ1-2; D gene uncertain. The CDR3 extends over 12 amino acids. Germline V gene sequence: CDR1 LGHNA, CDR2 YNFKEQ. The V end lost 4 bases, the J end lost 2 bases, and 5 bases lay between the germline ends. The CDR3 here is CASSRDNYGYTF. The CDR3 DNA reads TGTGCCAGCAGCCGAGACAACTATGGCTACACCTTC.

The V call is TRBV6-5, the J call TRBJ1-2, with D possibly being TRBD1 (6 bases). Per the germline V gene, CDR1 is MNHEY and CDR2 is SVGAGI. This CDR3 contains 14 residues. V was shortened by 0 bases and J by 6 bases, with 11 bases between the two germline ends. Written as DNA, the CDR3 is TGTGCCAGCAGTTACTCGATGGGGGCGGATGGCTACACCTTC. Amino acids: CASSYSMGADGYTF.

This clonotype showed up just a few times. V is TRBV6-5 and J is TRBJ1-5, with a weak D call TRBD1 (6 bases). CDR3 size: 15 residues. V lost 3 bases, J lost 3 bases, and 12 bases lay in between. Per the germline V gene, CDR1 is MNHEY and CDR2 is SVGAGI. The CDR3 loop reads CASSYRGGTNQPQHF. For the CDR3, the DNA is TGTGCCAGCAGTTATCGAGGGGGTACCAATCAGCCCCAGCATTTT.

The chain has TRBV12-3 or TRBV12-4 and TRBJ1-2; D is ambiguous. V shed 3 bases and J shed 10 bases, with 18 bases lying between them. This CDR3 comprises 14 residues. The CDR3 here is CASSFGEGSLYYTF. CDR3 nucleotide sequence: TGTGCCAGCAGTTTCGGCGAGGGATCCTTATACTACACCTTC.

The sample holds a few counts of this clonotype. The gene calls are TRBV29-1 and TRBJ2-7, with unresolved D. The V end was cut by 0 bases, the J end by 0 bases, with 9 bases between. The CDR3 is made up of 14 amino acids. Germline V gives CDR1 SQVTM, CDR2 ANQGSEA. The CDR3 DNA follows: TGCAGCGTTGAAGATGGACGGAACTCCTACGAGCAGTACTTC. Its translation: CSVEDGRNSYEQYF.

The V gene is TRBV25-1, the J gene TRBJ1-1; weak D call: TRBD1 (6 bases). The CDR3 spans 14 residues. Germline lookup yields CDR1 MGHDK and CDR2 SYGVNS. Trimming left V 3 bases short and J 6 bases short, with 14 bases between. CDR3 bases: TGTGCCAGCAGTGACCCGGGACACGTCGCTGAAGCTTTCTTT. Translated, it gives CASSDPGHVAEAFF.

This clonotype was found a few times. CDR3 DNA sequence: TGTGCCAGCAGCTTGCCGGGTCGTGAAGCTTTCTTT. This encodes CASSLPGREAFF. This chain connects TRBV5-6 to TRBJ1-1; no clear D gene. Germline loops: CDR1 SGHDT, CDR2 YYEEEE. The V end was cut by 1 base, the J end by 7 bases, with 8 bases between. The CDR3 is 12 residues long. Full variable domain (rest looked up from reference TRBV5-6 and TRBJ1-1): DAGVTQSPTHLIKTRGQQVTLRCSPKSGHDTVSWYQQALGQGPQFIFQYYEEEERQRGNFPDRFSGHQFPNYSSELNVNALLLGDSALYLCASSLPGREAFFGQGTRLTVV.

The V and J genes are TRBV20-1 and TRBJ2-1; TRBD2 matches at 12 bases. The CDR3 consists of 14 residues. Germline CDR1 is DFQATT and CDR2 is SNEGSKA (reference sequence). Germline trimming cut 5 bases from V and 7 bases from J; bases unmatched to any gene: 6. Written as DNA, the CDR3 is TGCAGTGCTTGCGGACTAGCGGGATTGAATGAGCAGTTCTTC. It is translated as CSACGLAGLNEQFF.

The genes are TRBV5-1 and TRBJ1-1, with no clear D. Germline CDR1 reads SGHRS; CDR2 reads YFSETQ. This CDR3 comprises 14 residues. The ends were cut back, 2 bases at V and 5 bases at J, with 13 bases in the middle. CDR3 coding DNA: TGCGCCAGCAGCTTTTTAGGGTACGGAACTGAAGCTTTCTTT. As protein: CASSFLGYGTEAFF.

The V and J genes are TRBV7-8 and TRBJ2-3; 9 nucleotides line up with TRBD2. The germline V gene encodes CDR1 SGHVS and CDR2 FQNEAQ. The V segment lost 1 base and the J segment 5 bases; nucleotides outside the gene matches: 10. CDR3 size: 17 residues. The CDR3 bases are TGTGCCAGCAGCTTAGTGGGACTAGCCGGGGTTGGAGATACGCAGTATTTT. It specifies CASSLVGLAGVGDTQYF.

This clonotype showed up just a few times. This sequence joins TRBV7-4 and TRBJ1-2, with D unclear. The germline V gene has CDR1 SGHVT and CDR2 SQSDAQ. V gave up 4 bases and J gave up 2 bases, with 17 bases separating them. The CDR3 is 16 residues long. CDR3 DNA sequence: TGTGCCAGCAGCTCGGCCGATTACTCGGCAAACTATGGCTACACCTTC. Translating it yields CASSSADYSANYGYTF.

V is TRBV12-3 or TRBV12-4 and J is TRBJ2-1, with TRBD1 matching 8 bases. The CDR3 extends over 17 amino acids. Trimming removed 1 base from V and 9 bases from J; junction bases left unmatched: 14. CDR3 coding DNA: TGTGCCAGCAGTTTAGGGTTTAGGGGCAGGGGGCTGGGTGAGCAGTTCTTC. Its translation is CASSLGFRGRGLGEQFF.

The chain combines TRBV6-6 with TRBJ1-1; 7 bases align to TRBD1. The V gene's germline CDR1 is MNHNY and CDR2 SVGAGI (reference sequence). The CDR3 consists of 14 residues. V trimming: 7 bases; J trimming: 3 bases; junction bases outside the gene matches: 8. In DNA, the CDR3 is TGTGCCAGCACCGACGACAGGGTGGACACTGAAGCTTTCTTT. Translated, it gives CASTDDRVDTEAFF.

V is TRBV6-5 and J is TRBJ1-6, with 8 bases fitting TRBD1. This CDR3 has 18 residues. Germline loops: CDR1 MNHEY, CDR2 SVGAGI. V was clipped by 2 bases and J by 9 bases; unmatched bases: 15. The CDR3: CASSYGLPTGALVSPLHF. The CDR3 DNA follows: TGTGCCAGCAGTTACGGCCTCCCGACAGGGGCCTTAGTTTCACCCCTCCACTTT.

V usage is TRBV7-8 and J usage is TRBJ2-3; tentatively, D is TRBD2 (6 bases). V was trimmed by 2 bases and J by 0 bases, leaving 24 bases between them. Germline V gene sequence: CDR1 SGHVS, CDR2 FQNEAQ. CDR3 size: 20 residues. The CDR3 DNA follows: TGTGCCAGCAGCTTACGAGATGCGGGGTACAAGACTATGAGCACAGATACGCAGTATTTT. Translated, it gives CASSLRDAGYKTMSTDTQYF.

The chain combines TRBV7-9 with TRBJ2-2; D gene ambiguous. CDR3 size: 11 residues. V lost 8 bases, J lost 6 bases, and 7 bases lay in between. CDR1 SEHNR and CDR2 FQNEAQ come from the germline V gene (reference sequence). The CDR3 DNA is TGTGCCAGCCCCCTCCCCGGGGAGCTGTTTTTT. As protein: CASPLPGELFF.

Here the CDR3 DNA reads TGTGCCAGCAGCTCTCGGTCATATCGGGACACCGGGGAGCTGTTTTTT. Its translation: CASSSRSYRDTGELFF. The rearrangement uses TRBV11-2 and TRBJ2-2; unclear D gene. The CDR3 is 16 residues long. V dropped 4 bases and J dropped 3 bases, with 15 bases sitting between them. The V gene's germline CDR1 is SGHAT and CDR2 FQNNGV.

This clonotype was seen repeatedly, ten times or more. The chain carries TRBV29-1 and TRBJ1-4; no reliable D call. The CDR3 loop spans 15 amino acids. In germline, CDR1 is SQVTM, CDR2 ANQGSEA. Trimming took off 0 bases at V and 8 bases at J, with 16 bases between the two ends. CDR3 DNA sequence: TGCAGCGTTGAAGATGCCGGGGATAATGACGAAAAACTGTTTTTT. Translated, it gives CSVEDAGDNDEKLFF.

This clonotype was counted at least ten times. V gene TRBV5-8 combines with J gene TRBJ1-1; TRBD1 matches at 8 bases. This CDR3 spans 14 amino acids. The trim removed 4 bases at V and 0 bases at J, leaving 2 bases unmatched. CDR1 is SGHTS, CDR2 YDEGEE, per germline. The CDR3 DNA is TGTGCCAGCAGCCGGACAGGGATGAACACTGAAGCTTTCTTT. This encodes CASSRTGMNTEAFF.